These 4 T cell receptor beta chains share one sample of origin, sequenced in a study of identical twins. TCRdb called the 5' RACE reads again in MiXCR, with one record for every CDR3 protein. This table holds 200,000 to 250,000 distinct CDR3 sequences, more than 12% found once. Sequencing used memory (CD45RO+) T cells sorted from blood. These receptors came from a woman between 18 and 29 years old in good health.

This clonotype was seen a few times. The chain employs TRBV6-5 and TRBJ1-4; 7 bases align to TRBD1. Germline CDR1 MNHEY, CDR2 SVGAGI. The V segment lost 4 bases and the J segment 5 bases; nucleotides outside the gene matches: 4. The CDR3 is 14 residues long. CDR3 DNA: TGTGCCAGCAGTTTGACAGGGTTGAATGAAAAACTGTTTTTT. Residues: CASSLTGLNEKLFF.

This clonotype occurred a few times. The rearrangement joins TRBV6-4 to TRBJ2-1, with D unclear. CDR1 MRHNA and CDR2 SNTAGT come from the germline V gene. The CDR3 sequence is 10 residues long. V was pared by 10 bases and J by 7 bases, with 8 bases between. The CDR3 DNA reads as TGTGCCACCGGCCCTAATGAGCAGTTCTTC. It yields the protein CATGPNEQFF.

This rearrangement joins TRBV20-1 to TRBJ2-1, with 12 bases that match TRBD2. This CDR3 has 16 residues. V lost 3 bases to trimming and J lost 1 base; unmatched junction nucleotides: 4. Germline assignment: CDR1 DFQATT and CDR2 SNEGSKA (reference sequence). CDR3 region: CSASELAGGSYNEQFF. The CDR3 region has the DNA TGCAGTGCTAGTGAGCTAGCGGGGGGGTCCTACAATGAGCAGTTCTTC.

V usage is TRBV3-1 and J usage is TRBJ1-2; no reliable D call. The CDR3 spans 13 residues. Germline-derived CDR1 and CDR2 are LGHDT and YNNKEL (reference sequence). Between the trimmed V and J ends, which lost 0 bases and 4 bases, there was a span of 6 bases. CDR3 protein: CASSQEGSYGYTF. The DNA of the CDR3 is TGTGCCAGCAGCCAAGAGGGGAGCTATGGCTACACCTTC.